This T cell receptor beta chain was sequenced in a study of PD-1 blockade in classical Hodgkin lymphoma. The V and J ends lost 5 bases and 6 bases respectively, with 13 bases between them. The germline gives CDR1 SEHNR, CDR2 FQNEAQ (reference sequence). The CDR3 extends over 14 amino acids. Described time point: cycle 4 day 1 (C4D1), after 5 to 7 weeks of nivolumab. Each patient relapsed following autologous stem cell transplantation, and prior brentuximab vedotin exposure differed. The table came from immunoSEQ multiplex PCR; TCRdb's copy has only in-frame clones and leaves some out. The table lists tens of thousands of clones, approximately 90% of them singletons, with 2.5% to 3.5% in the top ten. Study-wide results and caveats: Still unresolved is the cause of the repertoire differences, which may be disease activity or prior therapy. Any patient who commenced nivolumab under 1 year after ASCT was excluded. Significantly greater TCR diversity emerged by C4D1 in CD4+ cells but not CD8+ cells.

A note on this clone: Its matching antigen is unknown.

This receptor was obtained from a human donor with classical Hodgkin lymphoma. The V gene is TRBV7-9, the J gene TRBJ1-4; D call uncertain. The starting material was peripheral blood mononuclear cells (PBMCs), obtained before the fourth cycle of nivolumab. The CDR3 sequence is CASSPDEWYEKLFF. In DNA form, the CDR3 reads TGTGCCAGCAGCCCCGACGAGTGGTATGAAAAACTGTTTTTT.